This T cell receptor beta chain was observed in a study of a mutant IDH1 vaccine in newly diagnosed glioma. Overall study: Following radiotherapy alone, or alongside temozolomide cycles, vaccination was started after an interval of 4-6 weeks. Previous care, which was radiotherapy, temozolomide, or both, most often involved both. Study-level results: No link was apparently found between pseudoprogression and changes in top peripheral T cell clonotypes.

J lost 3 bases, V lost 4 bases, and 4 bases had no gene match. Germline CDR1 is SGHRS and CDR2 is YFSETQ. The CDR3 consists of 13 residues. Indicated time point: week 23, last vaccination. In the vaccine, a single dose held 300 ug of the mutant IDH1 20-mer peptide, along with topical imiquimod. Donor tumors were new WHO grade 3 or 4 IDH1-mutant, ATRX-lost astrocytomas. The repertoire was sequenced with immunoSEQ multiplex PCR; TCRdb's copy has only in-frame clones and lacks some. The sample lists about 11,000 clones, about nine tenths occurring once. On this clone itself: Its antigen is not known.

The TCR originated in a woman aged 40 to 50 with glioma. Some clones in this sample may be carry-over from other donors' samples. The V call is TRBV5-1, the J call TRBJ2-7; 7 nucleotides line up with TRBD1. The material sequenced was PBMCs, taken from a glioma patient whose treatment included an IDH1 peptide vaccine. The CDR3 region has the DNA TGCGCCAGCAGCCCGACAGGGTACTACGAGCAGTACTTC. Amino acid sequence: CASSPTGYYEQYF.